Following are 27 T cell receptor beta chains from one sample sequenced in a study of T cell responses to AZD1222 COVID-19 vaccine (dated by TCRdb to the early 2020s). Library generation was performed with the immunoSEQ multiplex PCR assay. As stored in TCRdb, this immuneACCESS dataset retains in-frame rearrangements with V and J assigned. A fraction of the clones does not appear; measured against another copy, unresolved V genes explain less than half of the discrepancy, and the remainder lacks a known reason. This sample lists more than 150,000 clones; around 89% were detected once. About 6.1% of the sample is in the top ten clones. The time point label on this specimen signifies: baseline before first vaccination. Sequences were derived from peripheral blood, sampled on day 0 of AZD1222 vaccination. These receptors were taken from an adult in good health.

The genes are TRBV5-1 and TRBJ2-2, with 8 bases aligning to TRBD1. CDR3 size: 15 residues. After removal of 3 bases from V and 4 bases from J, the junction contained 5 bases not matched to a gene. From germline, CDR1 is SGHRS and CDR2 YFSETQ. Here the CDR3 DNA reads TGCGCCAGCAGCTCCGGACAGGGAGGCACCGGGGAGCTGTTTTTT. Protein sequence: CASSSGQGGTGELFF.

This clone was detected only once. Other DNA sequences from this sample encode an identical CDR3 as well. The chain has TRBV4-1 and TRBJ1-1; tentative D call: TRBD1 (5 bases). Germline CDR1 reads MGHRA; CDR2 reads YSYEKL. The CDR3 spans 16 residues. V lost 1 base and J 0 bases, leaving 12 bases between the germline ends. This chain's CDR3 is CASSQGQGRMNTEAFF. CDR3 nucleotides: TGCGCCAGCAGCCAAGGTCAGGGCCGCATGAACACTGAAGCTTTCTTT.

The rearrangement uses TRBV4-3 and TRBJ2-7, with 9 nucleotides matching TRBD2. The CDR3 is made up of 15 amino acids. V lost 3 bases to trimming and J lost 2 bases; unmatched junction nucleotides: 5. The V gene's germline CDR1 is LGHNA and CDR2 YSLEER. The CDR3 nucleotides are TGCGCCAGCAGCCAGCAGGCGGGGGGGACCTACGAGCAGTACTTC. It encodes CASSQQAGGTYEQYF.

The chain employs TRBV28 and TRBJ1-4; D unresolved. Looked up from germline, CDR1 is MDHEN and CDR2 is SYDVKM. V was shortened by 2 bases and J by 0 bases, with 10 bases between the two germline ends. CDR3 size: 16 residues. In DNA form, the CDR3 reads TGTGCCAGCAGTTTAATTATAGCTGCAACTAATGAAAAACTGTTTTTT. Translated, it gives CASSLIIAATNEKLFF.

This clone was seen more than once but under ten times. CDR3 sequence: CASSDLGQSRSYNEQFF. In DNA form, the CDR3 reads TGTGCCAGCAGTGATCTTGGACAGTCTCGTTCCTACAATGAGCAGTTCTTC. V is TRBV25-1 and J is TRBJ2-1; possible D gene TRBD1, 6 bases. This CDR3 comprises 17 residues. Trimming cost V 3 bases and J 1 base, with 16 bases left between them. Germline CDR1 and CDR2: MGHDK and SYGVNS. Together with reference TRBV25-1 and TRBJ2-1, the CDR3 gives the full variable domain: EADIYQTPRYLVIGTGKKITLECSQTMGHDKMYWYQQDPGMELHLIHYSYGVNSTEKGDLSSESTVSRIRTEHFPLTLESARPSHTSQYLCASSDLGQSRSYNEQFFGPGTRLTVL.

The chain recombines TRBV4-1 with TRBJ1-2, with unresolved D. Trimming pared 0 bases from V and 5 bases from J, leaving 16 bases between. CDR1 and CDR2 from the germline V gene are MGHRA and YSYEKL. This CDR3 spans 16 amino acids. The CDR3 DNA reads TGCGCCAGCAGCCAAGATCCGGCTGGGCAGACGTATGGCTACACCTTC. Translation gives CASSQDPAGQTYGYTF.

The J gene is TRBJ2-7, the V gene TRBV28; TRBD2 agrees at 9 bases. J was trimmed by 0 bases and V by 8 bases; bases with no gene match: 8. Germline-derived CDR1 and CDR2 are MDHEN and SYDVKM. The CDR3 sequence is 15 residues long. The CDR3 region is CASQRERGDSYEQYF. DNA for the CDR3: TGTGCCAGCCAAAGGGAGCGGGGGGACTCCTACGAGCAGTACTTC.

The chain carries TRBV28 and TRBJ2-7; 7 bases fit TRBD1. The CDR3 loop spans 15 amino acids. After removal of 7 bases from V and 4 bases from J, the junction contained 13 bases not matched to a gene. CDR1 MDHEN and CDR2 SYDVKM come from the germline V gene. Here the CDR3 reads CASTLIGAGGYEQYF. The DNA for the CDR3 is TGTGCCAGCACATTAATCGGGGCAGGGGGTTACGAGCAGTACTTC.

V and J are TRBV6-5 and TRBJ1-2; no firm D call. The ends were cut back, 6 bases at V and 2 bases at J, with 16 bases in the middle. Germline CDR1 reads MNHEY; CDR2 reads SVGAGI. The CDR3 totals 15 residues. As DNA, the CDR3 is TGTGCCAGCAGACCCAGTGGAAGCTCGAACTATGGCTACACCTTC. It encodes CASRPSGSSNYGYTF.

The CDR3 DNA follows: TGTGCCAGCAAAGCGGGGGGGCCCTCCAACACCGGGGAGCTGTTTTTT. Protein: CASKAGGPSNTGELFF. V gene TRBV5-4 combines with J gene TRBJ2-2; 10 bases line up with TRBD2. CDR3 size: 16 residues. Germline assignment: CDR1 SGHNT and CDR2 YYREEE (reference sequence). J gave up 2 bases and V 6 bases, and 7 bases lay outside the gene matches.

This clone was seen more than once but under ten times. The rearrangement uses TRBV30 and TRBJ2-7; D gene ambiguous. This CDR3 contains 13 residues. Germline values: CDR1 GTSNPN, CDR2 SVGIG (reference sequence). The V and J ends lost 2 bases and 0 bases respectively, with 8 bases between them. The CDR3 reads CAWSRDSSYEQYF. The CDR3 coding sequence is TGTGCCTGGAGTAGGGATAGCTCCTACGAGCAGTACTTC.

This chain uses TRBV5-1 with TRBJ1-5; TRBD1 matches 9 bases. The CDR3 loop spans 16 amino acids. Germline trimming cut 4 bases from V and 3 bases from J; bases unmatched to any gene: 8. CDR1 and CDR2 (germline): SGHRS, YFSETQ. The CDR3 loop is CASSPLGTGINQPQHF. As DNA, the CDR3 is TGCGCCAGCAGCCCCTTGGGGACAGGGATCAATCAGCCCCAGCATTTT.

This rearrangement joins TRBV19 to TRBJ1-5; D remains unclear. This CDR3 is built from 12 residues. Between the trimmed V and J ends, which lost 6 bases and 8 bases, there was a span of 11 bases. Germline lookup yields CDR1 LNHDA and CDR2 SQIVND (reference sequence). CDR3 protein: CASRMDQEPQHF. In DNA form, the CDR3 reads TGTGCCAGTAGAATGGATCAGGAGCCCCAGCATTTT. The full variable domain, completed using reference TRBV19 and TRBJ1-5, is DGGITQSPKYLFRKEGQNVTLSCEQNLNHDAMYWYRQDPGQGLRLIYYSQIVNDFQKGDIAEGYSVSREKKESFPLTVTSAQKNPTAFYLCASRMDQEPQHFGDGTRLSIL.

The chain has TRBV11-2 and TRBJ2-5; D unclear. Trimming took off 4 bases at V and 7 bases at J, with 10 bases between the two ends. Germline V gene lookup returns CDR1 SGHAT and CDR2 FQNNGV. The CDR3 contains 12 residues. CDR3 nucleotide sequence: TGTGCCAGCAGCTCTGACGGTGGGACCCAGTACTTC. Amino acid sequence: CASSSDGGTQYF.

The chain is built from TRBV11-2 and TRBJ1-1; the D gene is possibly TRBD1 (5 bases). The CDR3 runs 12 residues. The germline V and J ends were trimmed by 6 bases and 5 bases, with 10 bases remaining between them. Germline assignment: CDR1 SGHAT and CDR2 FQNNGV. CDR3 amino acids: CASRGGGTEAFF. Written as DNA, the CDR3 is TGTGCCAGCAGGGGGGGAGGAACTGAAGCTTTCTTT.

The chain combines TRBV9 with TRBJ2-1; 7 nucleotides align to TRBD2. Germline V CDR1 and CDR2: SGDLS, YYNGEE. The CDR3 runs 13 residues. J was trimmed by 9 bases and V by 7 bases; bases with no gene match: 10. The CDR3 loop is CASEAGVEGEQFF. CDR3 nucleotides: TGTGCCAGCGAGGCGGGAGTAGAGGGTGAGCAGTTCTTC. The variable domain in full, with the rest retrieved from reference TRBV9 and TRBJ2-1, is DSGVTQTPKHLITATGQRVTLRCSPRSGDLSVYWYQQSLDQGLQFLIQYYNGEERAKGNILERFSAQQFPDLHSELNLSSLELGDSALYFCASEAGVEGEQFFGPGTRLTVL.

The chain employs TRBV28 and TRBJ2-1; D not resolved. The CDR3 is 16 residues long. The germline gives CDR1 MDHEN, CDR2 SYDVKM. With 7 bases removed from V and 12 bases from J, the gap between germline ends came to 28 bases. The CDR3 bases are TGTGCCAGCACTGGGATCTGGGCCCCTAGGGTTGGGTCGCAGTTCTTC. It codes for CASTGIWAPRVGSQFF.

J is TRBJ2-7 and V is TRBV19; the D call may be TRBD1 or TRBD2 (7 bases each). CDR1 is LNHDA and CDR2 is SQIVND in the germline V gene (reference sequence). Trimming shortened V by 4 bases and J by 5 bases, and 15 bases separated the two germline ends. CDR3 length equals 14 residues. CDR3 in DNA: TGTGCCAGTAGTAATGGGAGGGGGCTCCACGAGCAGTACTTC. Its translation: CASSNGRGLHEQYF. Variable domain in full (rest from reference TRBV19 and TRBJ2-7): DGGITQSPKYLFRKEGQNVTLSCEQNLNHDAMYWYRQDPGQGLRLIYYSQIVNDFQKGDIAEGYSVSREKKESFPLTVTSAQKNPTAFYLCASSNGRGLHEQYFGPGTRLTVT.

V and J are TRBV5-1 and TRBJ2-1, with D tentatively TRBD1 (5 bases). V was cut by 4 bases and J by 9 bases, with 17 bases left in between. Per the germline V gene, CDR1 is SGHRS and CDR2 is YFSETQ. The CDR3 totals 14 residues. The CDR3 is CASSPQGRGSEQFF. CDR3 in DNA: TGCGCCAGCAGCCCGCAGGGTCGAGGCAGTGAGCAGTTCTTC.

This rearrangement joins TRBV6-5 to TRBJ1-5; D call uncertain. The CDR3 has 13 amino acids. Trimming removed 6 bases at V and 0 bases at J, with 6 bases between. Germline CDR1 reads MNHEY; CDR2 reads SVGAGI. CDR3 sequence: CASRQNSNQPQHF. CDR3 coding DNA: TGTGCCAGCAGACAGAATAGCAATCAGCCCCAGCATTTT.

This rearrangement joins TRBV10-3 to TRBJ2-1; TRBD2 aligns across 16 bases. The V and J ends lost 6 bases and 5 bases, in that order; junction bases with no gene match: 4. Germline CDR1 is ENHRY and CDR2 is SYGVKD. This CDR3 is 16 amino acids long. The CDR3 DNA reads TGTGCCATCAGCGAGGGACTAGCGGGAGGGGACAATGAGCAGTTCTTC. As protein: CAISEGLAGGDNEQFF.

The gene calls are TRBV28 and TRBJ2-7; 8 bases are a match to TRBD2. The junction had 7 bases not matched to a gene; V was cut back by 6 bases and J by 0 bases. The CDR3 is made up of 15 amino acids. From germline, CDR1 is MDHEN and CDR2 SYDVKM. The CDR3 region has the DNA TGTGCCAGCAGAATGACCGGGAGGGCCTCCTACGAGCAGTACTTC. Translation gives CASRMTGRASYEQYF. The complete variable domain, with remaining parts taken from reference TRBV28 and TRBJ2-7, reads DVKVTQSSRYLVKRTGEKVFLECVQDMDHENMFWYRQDPGLGLRLIYFSYDVKMKEKGDIPEGYSVSREKKERFSLILESASTNQTSMYLCASRMTGRASYEQYFGPGTRLTVT.

This chain links TRBV5-1 with TRBJ1-5; no definite D call. In germline, CDR1 is SGHRS, CDR2 YFSETQ. V lost 1 base and J lost 3, with 5 bases in between. CDR3 length equals 13 residues. This chain's CDR3 is CASSLSTNQPQHF. The CDR3 DNA is TGCGCCAGCAGCTTGAGCACCAATCAGCCCCAGCATTTT.

The chain recombines TRBV5-1 with TRBJ2-3; D is perhaps TRBD1 or TRBD2 (5 bases each). Germline V gives CDR1 SGHRS, CDR2 YFSETQ. The CDR3 sequence is 14 residues long. Trimming left V 4 bases short and J 4 bases short, with 13 bases between. Here the CDR3 DNA reads TGCGCCAGCAGCCCCGGGACGGCCTCAGATACGCAGTATTTT. Protein product: CASSPGTASDTQYF.

This clone occurred once. V gene TRBV10-3 combines with J gene TRBJ1-1; D might be TRBD1 (5 bases). The CDR3 runs 14 residues. V was pared by 7 bases and J by 4 bases, with 16 bases between. Per germline, CDR1 ENHRY and CDR2 SYGVKD. The CDR3 reads CAINDMGGGTEAFF. As DNA, the CDR3 is TGTGCCATCAACGACATGGGGGGGGGCACTGAAGCTTTCTTT.

The gene calls are TRBV5-5 and TRBJ1-4; TRBD1 is a possible D gene (6 bases). The CDR3 totals 14 residues. CDR1 SGHKS and CDR2 YYEKEE come from the germline V gene (reference sequence). Deletions cut 2 bases from V and 6 bases from J, with 11 bases between. The CDR3 DNA follows: TGTGCCAGCAGCTTTATCGGGGGGCATGAAAAACTGTTTTTT. It codes for CASSFIGGHEKLFF.

The chain has TRBV3-1 (or the pseudogene TRBV3-2) and TRBJ1-3; D call uncertain. V lost 5 bases and J lost 2, with 16 bases in between. Germline V CDR1 and CDR2: LGHDT, YNNKEL (reference sequence). The CDR3 is 16 amino acids. CDR3 amino acids: CASSSQGHLPGNTIYF. The CDR3, as DNA: TGTGCCAGCAGCTCACAAGGCCACTTACCTGGAAACACCATATATTTT.